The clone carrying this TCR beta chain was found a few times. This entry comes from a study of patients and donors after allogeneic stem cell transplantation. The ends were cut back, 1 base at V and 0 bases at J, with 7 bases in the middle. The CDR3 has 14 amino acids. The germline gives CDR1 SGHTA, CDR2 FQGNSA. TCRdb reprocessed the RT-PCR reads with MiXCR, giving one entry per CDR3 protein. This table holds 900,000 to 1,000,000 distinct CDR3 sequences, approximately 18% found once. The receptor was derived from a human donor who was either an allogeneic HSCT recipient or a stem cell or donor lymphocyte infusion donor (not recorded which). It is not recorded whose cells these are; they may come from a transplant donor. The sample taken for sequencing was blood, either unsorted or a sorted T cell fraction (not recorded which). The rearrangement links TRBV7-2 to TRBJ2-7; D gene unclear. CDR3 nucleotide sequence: TGTGCCAGCAGCTTAGACGCTAACTCCTACGAGCAGTACTTC. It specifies CASSLDANSYEQYF.